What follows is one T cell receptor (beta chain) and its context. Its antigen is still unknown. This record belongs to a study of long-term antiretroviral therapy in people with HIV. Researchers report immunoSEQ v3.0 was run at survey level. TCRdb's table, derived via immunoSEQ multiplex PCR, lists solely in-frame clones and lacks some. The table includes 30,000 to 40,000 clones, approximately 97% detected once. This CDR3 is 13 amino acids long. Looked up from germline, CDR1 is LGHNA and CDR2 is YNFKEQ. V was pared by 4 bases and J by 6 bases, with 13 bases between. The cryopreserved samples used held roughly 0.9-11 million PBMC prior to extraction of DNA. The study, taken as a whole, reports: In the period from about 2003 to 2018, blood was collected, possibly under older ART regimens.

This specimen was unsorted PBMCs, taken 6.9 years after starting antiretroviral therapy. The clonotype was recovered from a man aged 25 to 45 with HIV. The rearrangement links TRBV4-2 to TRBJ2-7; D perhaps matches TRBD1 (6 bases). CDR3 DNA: TGTGCCAGCAGCCGGGACATCATAAGCGAGCAGTACTTC. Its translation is CASSRDIISEQYF.